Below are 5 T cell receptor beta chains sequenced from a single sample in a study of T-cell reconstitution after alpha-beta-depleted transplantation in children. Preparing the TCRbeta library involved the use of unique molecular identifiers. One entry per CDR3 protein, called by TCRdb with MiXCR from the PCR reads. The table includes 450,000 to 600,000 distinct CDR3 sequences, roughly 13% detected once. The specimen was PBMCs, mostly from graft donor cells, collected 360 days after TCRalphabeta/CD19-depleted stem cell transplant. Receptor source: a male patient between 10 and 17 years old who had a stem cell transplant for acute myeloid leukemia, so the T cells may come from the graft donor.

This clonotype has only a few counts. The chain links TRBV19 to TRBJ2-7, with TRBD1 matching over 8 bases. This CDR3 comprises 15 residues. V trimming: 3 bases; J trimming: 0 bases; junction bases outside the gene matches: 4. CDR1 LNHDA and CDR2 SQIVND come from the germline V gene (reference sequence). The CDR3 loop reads CASSIDGQGSYEQYF. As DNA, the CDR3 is TGTGCCAGTAGTATTGATGGACAGGGCTCCTACGAGCAGTACTTC.

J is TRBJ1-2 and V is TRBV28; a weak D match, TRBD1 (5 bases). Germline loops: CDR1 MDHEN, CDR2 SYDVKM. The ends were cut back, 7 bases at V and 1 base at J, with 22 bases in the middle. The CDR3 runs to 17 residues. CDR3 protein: CASTPLRDPKLNYGYTF. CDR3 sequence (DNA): TGTGCCAGCACCCCGCTCCGGGACCCGAAACTTAACTATGGCTACACCTTC.

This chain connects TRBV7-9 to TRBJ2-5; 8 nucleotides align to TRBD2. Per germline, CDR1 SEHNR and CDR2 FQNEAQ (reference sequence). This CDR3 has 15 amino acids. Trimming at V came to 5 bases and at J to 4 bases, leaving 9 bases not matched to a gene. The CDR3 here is CASSSGLAVGETQYF. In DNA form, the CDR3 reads TGTGCCAGCAGCAGTGGACTAGCAGTAGGAGAGACCCAGTACTTC.

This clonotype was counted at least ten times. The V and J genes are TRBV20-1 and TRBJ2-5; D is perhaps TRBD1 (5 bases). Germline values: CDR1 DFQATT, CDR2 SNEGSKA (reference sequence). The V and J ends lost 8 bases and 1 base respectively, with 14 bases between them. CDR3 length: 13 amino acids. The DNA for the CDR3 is TGCAGTACCTATAGGGGCATCCAAGAGACCCAGTACTTC. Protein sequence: CSTYRGIQETQYF.

This CDR3 reads CASSLGRTGGYTF. CDR3 in DNA: TGTGCCAGCAGTTTGGGACGGACGGGGGGCTACACCTTC. This chain connects TRBV12-3 or TRBV12-4 to TRBJ1-2; a possible D gene is TRBD1 (5 bases). The ends were cut back, 3 bases at V and 8 bases at J, with 13 bases in the middle. The CDR3 is 13 residues long.